The clone carrying this TCR beta chain was seen only a few times. Its antigen is unidentified. The sample comes from a study of T cell repertoires in cytomegalovirus infection. The overall study: Use of recently identified HLA-C-restricted and well-studied HLA-B-restricted CMV epitopes was part of the study. Indicated by public TCR beta signatures were CMV infection and matching HLA type.

Germline trimming cut 4 bases from V and 8 bases from J; bases unmatched to any gene: 10. The CDR3 runs to 16 residues. Germline values: CDR1 SGHNT, CDR2 YENEEA. MiXCR was run by TCRdb on the reads, yielding one entry per CDR3 protein. Here the sample spans about 920,000 distinct CDR3 sequences, roughly a third being singletons. General study findings and limits: Clonotype analysis showed dominance of the ex vivo response by HLA-C-restricted CMV-specific TCR beta clonotypes.

This clonotype was obtained from a human donor in good health (CMV status not recorded). Some clones in this sample may be carry-over from other donors' samples. The starting material was cultured CD8+ T cells from PBMCs, obtained from culture after CMV antigen stimulation. The V and J genes are TRBV11-3 and TRBJ2-1; 11 nucleotides agree with TRBD1. In nucleotides, the CDR3 is TGTGCCAGCAGCTACTACGGGGGACAGGGGGACCATGAGCAGTTCTTC. It is translated as CASSYYGGQGDHEQFF.